This TCR beta chain stems from a study of blood T cells in healthy people across ages. Findings of the study overall: PBMCs left unsorted prevented a conclusive naive versus antigen-experienced comparison.

The CDR3 is made up of 15 amino acids. After removal of 1 base from V and 8 bases from J, the junction contained 7 bases not matched to a gene. About this clonotype itself: Its antigen is currently unknown.

The second PCR ran roughly 7 to 11 cycles with a sample-barcoded 5' primer and J-beta primers. TCRdb reprocessed the 5' RACE reads via MiXCR and lists one record per CDR3 protein. The sample has 760,000 or so distinct CDR3 sequences, 25% seen once; the top ten hold just under 9.5%. The same data also contributed to another study, on T cells of mothers and their children. Per that paper: Three healthy Caucasian mothers and their six children donated. All RNA that had been extracted was used for cDNA synthesis at around 1.4 ug per 15 ul. The study obtained over 8 million TCR beta CDR3 reads per mother and 2.5 million to 3.5 million per child.

This clonotype was sampled from a boy younger than 18 in good health. The V and J genes are TRBV12-3 or TRBV12-4 and TRBJ2-4, with TRBD1 matching over 8 bases. Material: blood. The CDR3: CASSLVNRGLDIQYF. The CDR3 nucleotides read TGTGCCAGCAGTTTAGTTAACAGGGGGTTGGACATTCAGTACTTC.